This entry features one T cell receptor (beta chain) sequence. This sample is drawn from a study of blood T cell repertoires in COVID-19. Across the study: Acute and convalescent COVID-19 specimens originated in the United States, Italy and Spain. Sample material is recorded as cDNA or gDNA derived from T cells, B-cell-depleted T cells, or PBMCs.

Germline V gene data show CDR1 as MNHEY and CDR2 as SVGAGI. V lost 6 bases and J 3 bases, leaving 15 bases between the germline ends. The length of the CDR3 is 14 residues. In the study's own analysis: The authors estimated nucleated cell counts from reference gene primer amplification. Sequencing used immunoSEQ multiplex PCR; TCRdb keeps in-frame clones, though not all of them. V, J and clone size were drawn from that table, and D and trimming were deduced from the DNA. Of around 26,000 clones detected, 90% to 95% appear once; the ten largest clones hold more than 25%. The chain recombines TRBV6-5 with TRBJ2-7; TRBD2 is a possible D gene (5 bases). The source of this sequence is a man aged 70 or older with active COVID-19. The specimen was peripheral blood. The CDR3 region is CASSPDEGFYEQYF. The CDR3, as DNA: TGTGCCAGCAGCCCGGACGAGGGTTTCTACGAGCAGTACTTC.